In this sample, the clone carrying this TCR beta chain turned up a few times. Its antigen is unknown. These data are taken from a study of vaccination and CD4 T cells after COVID-19. Study-wide context: Overlapping spike pools from SARS-CoV-2 and HCoV-NL63, HCoV-OC43 and HCoV-229E served as culture stimuli. Control cultures used a CEFX viral epitope pool, an HIV-1 Nef peptide pool, or no peptide.

Treatment meaning: roughly 10-day PBMC culture with coronavirus spike peptide pools or control peptides (ViraFEST assay). The Oncomine TCR Beta short-read assay generated sequence data from the DNA of cultured CD4+ T cells. Using its own MiXCR run on the PCR reads, TCRdb lists one record per CDR3 protein. The data hold about 25,000 distinct CDR3 sequences, with around half observed a single time. Germline V lookup: CDR1 SGHNT, CDR2 YENEEA. This CDR3 has 14 residues. V was pared by 6 bases and J by 7 bases, with 10 bases of the junction left unmatched. The sample comprised CD4+ T cells from blood, cultured in vitro. This clonotype was obtained from a human donor who had recovered from COVID-19. The rearrangement joins TRBV11-3 to TRBJ2-7; 9 nucleotides align to TRBD1. The CDR3 protein is CASRSDRGLMEQYF. Here the CDR3 DNA reads TGTGCCAGCAGATCCGACAGGGGGTTAATGGAGCAGTACTTC.